The clone carrying this T cell receptor (beta chain) was seen only a few times. As yet, its antigen is unknown. Germline-derived CDR1 and CDR2 are SGHVS and FQNEAQ. This CDR3 spans 16 amino acids. The ends were cut back, 1 base at V and 0 bases at J, with 13 bases in the middle. Libraries of TCR beta came from quantitative 5'-RACE with molecular barcodes. Via MiXCR, TCRdb re-called the 5' RACE reads, giving one row per CDR3 protein. In the table there are about 140,000 distinct CDR3 sequences, roughly 8.8% of which are singletons. The data are from a study of CD8 T cells in ankylosing spondylitis. General study points: Disease-linked clones were CD8+ and relatively rare in peripheral blood. Reportedly, significant enrichment of disease-linked clones occurred in matched ankylosing spondylitis synovial fluid. Within ankylosing spondylitis blood, a TCR beta motif made up of roughly eight highly homologous variants appeared to be characteristic.

The rearrangement links TRBV7-8 to TRBJ2-7, with D perhaps TRBD1 (6 bases). The clonotype comes from a male donor with ankylosing spondylitis. The material sequenced was synovial fluid, either unsorted or a sorted T cell fraction (not recorded which). This CDR3 reads CASSLEARGDSYEQYF. CDR3 coding DNA: TGTGCCAGCAGCTTAGAGGCCAGGGGAGACTCCTACGAGCAGTACTTC.